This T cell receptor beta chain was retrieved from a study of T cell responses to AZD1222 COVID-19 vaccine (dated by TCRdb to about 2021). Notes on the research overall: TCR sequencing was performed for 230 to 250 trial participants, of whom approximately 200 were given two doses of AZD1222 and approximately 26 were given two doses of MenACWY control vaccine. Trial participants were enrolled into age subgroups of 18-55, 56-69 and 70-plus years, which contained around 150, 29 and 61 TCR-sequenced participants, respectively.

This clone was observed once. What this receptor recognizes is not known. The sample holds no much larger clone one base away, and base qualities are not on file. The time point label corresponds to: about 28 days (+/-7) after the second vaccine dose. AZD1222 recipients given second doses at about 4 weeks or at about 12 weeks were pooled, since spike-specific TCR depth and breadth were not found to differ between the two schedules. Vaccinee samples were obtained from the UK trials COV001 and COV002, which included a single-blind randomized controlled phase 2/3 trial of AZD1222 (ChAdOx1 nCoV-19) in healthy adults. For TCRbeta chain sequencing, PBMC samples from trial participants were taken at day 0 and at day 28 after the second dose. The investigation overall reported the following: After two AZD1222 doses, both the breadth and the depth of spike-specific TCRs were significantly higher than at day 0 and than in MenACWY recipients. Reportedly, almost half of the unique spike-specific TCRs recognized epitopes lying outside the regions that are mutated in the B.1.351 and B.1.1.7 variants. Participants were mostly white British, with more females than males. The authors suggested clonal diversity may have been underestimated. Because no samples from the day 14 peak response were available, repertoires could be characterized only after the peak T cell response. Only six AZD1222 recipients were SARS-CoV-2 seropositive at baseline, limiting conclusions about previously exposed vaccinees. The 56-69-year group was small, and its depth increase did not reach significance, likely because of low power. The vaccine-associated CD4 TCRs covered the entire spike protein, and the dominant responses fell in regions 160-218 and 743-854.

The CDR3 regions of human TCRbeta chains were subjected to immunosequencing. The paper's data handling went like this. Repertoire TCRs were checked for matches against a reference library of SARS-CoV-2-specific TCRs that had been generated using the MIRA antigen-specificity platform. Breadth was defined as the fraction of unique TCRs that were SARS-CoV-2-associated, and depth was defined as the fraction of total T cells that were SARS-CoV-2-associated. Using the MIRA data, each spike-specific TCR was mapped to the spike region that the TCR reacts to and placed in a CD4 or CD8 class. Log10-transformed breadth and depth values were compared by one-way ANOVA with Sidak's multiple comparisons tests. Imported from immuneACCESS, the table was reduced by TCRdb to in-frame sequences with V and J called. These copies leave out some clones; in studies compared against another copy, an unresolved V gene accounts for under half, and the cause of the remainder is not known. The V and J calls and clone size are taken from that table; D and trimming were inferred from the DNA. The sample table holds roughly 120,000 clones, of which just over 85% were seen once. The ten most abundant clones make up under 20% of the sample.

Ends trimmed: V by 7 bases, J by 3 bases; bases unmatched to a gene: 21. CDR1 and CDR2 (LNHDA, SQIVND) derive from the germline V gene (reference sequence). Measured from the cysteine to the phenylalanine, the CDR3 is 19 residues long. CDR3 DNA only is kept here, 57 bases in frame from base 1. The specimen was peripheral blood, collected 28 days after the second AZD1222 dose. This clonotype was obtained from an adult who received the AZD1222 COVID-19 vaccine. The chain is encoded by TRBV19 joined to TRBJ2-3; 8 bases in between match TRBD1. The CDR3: CASKPSFGGTGGSTDTQYF. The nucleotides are TGTGCCAGTAAACCATCTTTTGGGGGAACAGGGGGGAGTACAGATACGCAGTATTTT.